A selection of T cell receptor beta chains follows, all from one sample in a study of blood T cell repertoires in COVID-19. Sequenced by immunoSEQ multiplex PCR; TCRdb stores in-frame clones only, minus some. Of 250,000 to 350,000 clones listed, 75% to 95% are singletons. The sequencing input was PBMCs or T cells enriched from blood (not recorded which). The source is a woman in her thirties who had recovered from COVID-19. Each CDR3 is given with its conserved first and last residue. A D gene is named only where the DNA matches it firmly. Some rows have no size entry. The others give once, few or many, or a class for an expanded clone.

j_call | clone_size | v_call | d_call | cdr3_aa | cdr3_nt
TRBJ1-5 | . | TRBV9 | . | CASSVNGDSNQPQHF | TGTGCCAGCAGTGTAAACGGGGATAGCAATCAGCCCCAGCATTTT
TRBJ2-4 | once | TRBV18 | TRBD1 | CASSLGTAFLDIQYF | TGTGCCAGCTCACTTGGGACAGCCTTTCTTGACATTCAGTACTTC
TRBJ1-4 | . | TRBV28 | . | CASSLQGSNEKLFF | TGTGCCAGCAGTCTACAGGGTTCTAATGAAAAACTGTTTTTT
TRBJ2-5 | . | TRBV28 | . | CASSLLGATQYF | TGTGCCAGCAGTTTACTTGGGGCGACCCAGTACTTC
TRBJ2-5 | few | TRBV28 | . | CASSDRRTTQYF | TGTGCCAGCAGTGACAGGCGTACGACCCAGTACTTC
TRBJ2-2 | . | TRBV7-9 | . | CASITGPANTGELFF | TGTGCCAGCATCACAGGCCCGGCGAACACCGGGGAGCTGTTTTTT
TRBJ2-6 | . | TRBV28 | . | CASSLQGAGANVLTF | TGTGCCAGCAGTTTACAGGGCGCTGGGGCCAACGTCCTGACTTTC
TRBJ2-6 | . | TRBV7-9 | . | CASIRGNSGANVLTF | TGTGCCAGCATTAGGGGGAACTCTGGGGCCAACGTCCTGACTTTC
TRBJ1-6 | . | TRBV10-3 | TRBD1 | CAISMTGAGSPLHF | TGTGCCATCAGCATGACAGGGGCTGGTTCACCCCTCCACTTT
TRBJ2-1 | . | TRBV6-2/TRBV6-3 | TRBD2 | CASNPTSGHNEQFF | TGTGCCAGCAACCCGACTAGCGGACACAATGAGCAGTTCTTC
TRBJ2-5 | once | TRBV9 | . | CASSVAHSKQETQYF | TGTGCCAGCAGCGTAGCTCACAGTAAGCAAGAGACCCAGTACTTC
TRBJ2-7 | . | TRBV12-3/TRBV12-4 | TRBD1 | CASRRDRYEQYF | TGTGCCAGCAGACGGGACAGGTACGAGCAGTACTTC
TRBJ2-4 | . | TRBV3-1/TRBV3-2 | . | CASSQERWRGLDIQYF | TGTGCCAGCAGCCAAGAAAGGTGGCGGGGATTAGACATTCAGTACTTC
TRBJ2-1 | . | TRBV24-1 | TRBD2 | CATSGLAGGISYNEQFF | TGTGCCACCAGTGGACTAGCGGGAGGAATCTCCTACAATGAGCAGTTCTTC
TRBJ1-2 | . | TRBV15 | . | CATSRPGRLENYGYTF | TGTGCCACCAGCAGACCGGGTCGCTTAGAGAACTATGGCTACACCTTC
TRBJ1-2 | . | TRBV27 | . | CASSPEPGGTGGYTF | TGTGCCAGCAGTCCAGAACCGGGGGGCACAGGTGGCTACACCTTC
TRBJ2-3 | . | TRBV4-3 | TRBD2 | CASSQEGTSGRPSTDTQYF | TGCGCCAGCAGCCAAGAAGGGACTAGCGGGCGACCTAGCACAGATACGCAGTATTTT
TRBJ1-2 | . | TRBV7-9 | TRBD1 | CASSTGDNYGYTF | TGTGCCAGCAGCACAGGGGACAACTATGGCTACACCTTC
TRBJ2-2 | . | TRBV2 | TRBD2 | CASSEWREGTGELFF | TGTGCCAGCAGTGAATGGCGGGAGGGCACCGGGGAGCTGTTTTTT
TRBJ2-6 | . | TRBV5-1 | . | CASSLVASGANVLTF | TGCGCCAGCAGCTTGGTGGCCTCTGGGGCCAACGTCCTGACTTTC
TRBJ2-3 | . | TRBV5-1 | TRBD1 | CASRRLGTGRTDTQYF | TGCGCCAGCAGACGACTCGGGACAGGACGCACAGATACGCAGTATTTT
TRBJ1-2 | . | TRBV9 | TRBD1 | CASSDTTGGWGYTF | TGTGCCAGCAGCGACACTACAGGGGGCTGGGGCTACACCTTC
TRBJ2-1 | once | TRBV27 | TRBD1 | CASSPRTGPYNEQFF | TGTGCCAGCAGCCCGAGGACAGGACCTTACAATGAGCAGTTCTTC
TRBJ1-2 | . | TRBV4-1 | TRBD1 | CASSSPGQGISSYGYTF | TGCGCCAGCAGCTCCCCGGGACAGGGGATCTCCTCCTATGGCTACACCTTC
TRBJ1-6 | . | TRBV10-3 | TRBD1 | CAISGPQGAGSPLHF | TGTGCCATCAGTGGTCCTCAGGGGGCAGGTTCACCCCTCCACTTT
TRBJ1-1 | once | TRBV5-1 | TRBD1 | CASSLATGGAMNTEAFF | TGCGCCAGCAGCTTGGCGACAGGGGGGGCGATGAACACTGAAGCTTTCTTT
TRBJ2-4 | . | TRBV9 | . | CASSVGGVGKNIQYF | TGTGCCAGCAGCGTAGGGGGGGTCGGCAAAAACATTCAGTACTTC
TRBJ2-1 | . | TRBV3-1/TRBV3-2 | . | CASSQDTYNEQFF | TGTGCCAGCAGCCAGGACACCTACAATGAGCAGTTCTTC
TRBJ1-1 | . | TRBV25-1 | . | CASSEGEMNTEAFF | TGTGCCAGCAGTGAAGGAGAAATGAACACTGAAGCTTTCTTT
TRBJ2-1 | . | TRBV14 | . | CASSQDGAGREQFF | TGTGCCAGCAGCCAAGATGGGGCGGGAAGAGAGCAGTTCTTC
TRBJ2-1 | . | TRBV4-1 | TRBD2 | CASSQGPGLAYNEQFF | TGCGCCAGCAGCCAAGGTCCGGGACTAGCCTACAATGAGCAGTTCTTC
TRBJ2-7 | . | TRBV7-2 | . | CASSLAWGDDEQYF | TGTGCCAGCAGCTTAGCATGGGGGGACGACGAGCAGTACTTC
TRBJ2-3 | . | TRBV6-5 | TRBD1 | CASRGTGGDTQYF | TGTGCCAGTAGAGGGACAGGGGGAGATACGCAGTATTTT
TRBJ2-5 | . | TRBV4-1 | . | CASSLPSGETQYF | TGCGCCAGCAGCCTCCCTAGTGGCGAGACCCAGTACTTC
TRBJ1-2 | . | TRBV28 | . | CASSVTGVYGYTF | TGTGCCAGCAGTGTGACAGGAGTTTATGGCTACACCTTC
TRBJ1-5 | . | TRBV19 | . | CASSVGSNQPQHF | TGTGCCAGTAGCGTCGGGAGCAATCAGCCCCAGCATTTT
TRBJ2-7 | . | TRBV7-2 | . | CASRLTTLTFYEQYF | TGTGCCAGCAGATTAACAACGCTCACCTTCTACGAGCAGTACTTC
TRBJ1-4 | . | TRBV6-5 | . | CASSRGRMEKLFF | TGTGCCAGCAGTCGAGGGCGTATGGAAAAACTGTTTTTT
TRBJ1-1 | . | TRBV10-3 | . | CAISDSGGFSNTEAFF | TGTGCCATCAGTGATTCGGGGGGGTTTTCGAACACTGAAGCTTTCTTT
TRBJ2-3 | . | TRBV7-2 | . | CASSAQGDTQYF | TGTGCCAGCAGCGCACAGGGAGATACGCAGTATTTT
TRBJ1-6 | . | TRBV18 | . | CASSPDSSYNSPLHF | TGTGCCAGCTCACCGGACAGCTCCTATAATTCACCCCTCCACTTT
TRBJ2-1 | once | TRBV11-3 | TRBD2 | CASSAGLAGVSEQFF | TGTGCCAGCAGCGCGGGACTAGCGGGAGTAAGTGAGCAGTTCTTC
TRBJ2-3 | . | TRBV11-1 | . | CASRPSPLEADTQYF | TGTGCCAGCAGACCTAGTCCCTTAGAAGCAGATACGCAGTATTTT
TRBJ2-3 | . | TRBV15 | . | CATFVAGTDTQYF | TGTGCCACCTTTGTTGCGGGCACAGATACGCAGTATTTT
TRBJ1-1 | . | TRBV19 | . | CASSPLAQNTEAFF | TGTGCCAGTAGCCCCCTGGCCCAAAACACTGAAGCTTTCTTT
TRBJ2-3 | once | TRBV30 | TRBD1 | CAWSPLPYRGRDTQYF | TGTGCCTGGAGTCCTCTTCCTTACAGGGGACGAGATACGCAGTATTTT
TRBJ2-3 | . | TRBV24-1 | TRBD1 | CATSDRTGGEDTQYF | TGTGCCACCAGTGACCGGACAGGGGGCGAGGATACGCAGTATTTT
TRBJ1-6 | once | TRBV5-1 | . | CASSPWGGRDSPLHF | TGCGCCAGCAGCCCATGGGGGGGGCGCGATTCACCCCTCCACTTT
TRBJ2-7 | . | TRBV2 | TRBD1 | CASSRGQANYEQYF | TGTGCCAGCAGTCGGGGACAGGCAAACTACGAGCAGTACTTC
TRBJ2-3 | . | TRBV21-1 | . | CASSKVGDRGTDTQYF | TGTGCCAGCAGCAAAGTGGGGGACAGGGGCACAGATACGCAGTATTTT
TRBJ1-4 | . | TRBV11-2 | TRBD1 | CASSLVGGRTNEKLFF | TGTGCCAGCAGCTTAGTAGGGGGCAGGACTAATGAAAAACTGTTTTTT
TRBJ2-1 | . | TRBV24-1 | TRBD2 | CATRSSGSYNEQFF | TGTGCCACCCGCTCTAGCGGATCCTACAATGAGCAGTTCTTC
TRBJ2-5 | . | TRBV18 | . | CATSPRTQYF | TGTGCAACCTCCCCGAGGACCCAGTACTTC
TRBJ1-2 | . | TRBV18 | TRBD1 | CASSPSVPGQINYGYTF | TGTGCCAGCTCACCGTCGGTCCCGGGACAGATAAACTATGGCTACACCTTC
TRBJ1-2 | . | TRBV6-5 | . | CASSYSRDTGYTF | TGTGCCAGCAGTTACTCGAGAGACACAGGCTACACCTTC